Shown below are 8 T cell receptor beta chains from a single sample sequenced in a study of shared clonotypes between healthy human individuals. Sequenced by immunoSEQ multiplex PCR; TCRdb stores in-frame clones only, minus some. The repertoire holds a few million clones, with 95% as singletons. Input material: naive CD4+ T cells sorted from blood. The subset was: CD45RA+ positively selected. These receptors came from a man aged 18 to 29 in good health.

The chain is built from TRBV29-1 and TRBJ1-2; 8 nucleotides agree with TRBD1. The CDR3 covers 12 residues. In germline, CDR1 is SQVTM, CDR2 ANQGSEA. V lost 4 bases, J lost 6 bases, and 4 bases stayed unmatched. The CDR3 spells CSVGGQENGYTF. Here the CDR3 DNA reads TGCAGCGTTGGGGGACAGGAGAATGGCTACACCTTC.

The chain uses TRBV30 and TRBJ2-3; a possible D gene is TRBD1 (6 bases). V lost 3 bases to trimming and J lost 3 bases, with 13 bases between them. The CDR3 length is 14 residues. CDR1 GTSNPN and CDR2 SVGIG come from the germline V gene (reference sequence). As DNA, the CDR3 is TGTGCCTGGAGCCTTCAAACAGGGACAGATACGCAGTATTTT. It encodes CAWSLQTGTDTQYF.

The rearrangement uses TRBV19 and TRBJ1-4; possible D gene TRBD1, 5 bases. The CDR3 is made up of 14 amino acids. V lost 9 bases and J 8 bases, leaving 19 bases between the germline ends. CDR1 is LNHDA and CDR2 is SQIVND in the germline V gene (reference sequence). CDR3 sequence (DNA): TGTGCCAGCACAAAAGTTGGGGCGCGGGAAAAACTGTTTTTT. This gives the protein CASTKVGAREKLFF.

The chain carries TRBV6-1 and TRBJ2-7; tentative D call: TRBD2 (5 bases). Trimming took 2 bases from V and 6 from J, leaving 8 bases between them. The CDR3 loop spans 12 amino acids. Germline-derived CDR1 and CDR2 are MNHNS and SASEGT. CDR3 region: CASSEIGVEQYF. The CDR3 DNA reads TGTGCCAGCAGTGAAATCGGGGTCGAGCAGTACTTC.

The rearrangement uses TRBV2 and TRBJ1-4; unclear D gene. The ends were cut back, 5 bases at V and 17 bases at J, with 15 bases in the middle. Germline V CDR1 and CDR2: SNHLY, FYNNEI. The CDR3 is made up of 11 amino acids. DNA of the CDR3: TGTGCCAGCAGTCTAATGACTGGTAACTTTTTT. Its protein product is CASSLMTGNFF.

This clone appeared a single time. The chain is built from TRBV5-1 and TRBJ2-2, with TRBD1 matching over 9 bases. The junction had 8 bases not matched to a gene; V was cut back by 4 bases and J by 4 bases. CDR1 and CDR2 from the germline V gene are SGHRS and YFSETQ. CDR3 length equals 16 residues. CDR3 sequence: CASSPGQGAGTGELFF. Here the CDR3 DNA reads TGCGCCAGCAGCCCGGGACAGGGAGCGGGCACCGGGGAGCTGTTTTTT.

The chain links TRBV6-1 to TRBJ2-7; D may be TRBD1 or TRBD2 (6 bases each). The germline V gene has CDR1 MNHNS and CDR2 SASEGT. The V and J ends lost 0 bases and 7 bases respectively, with 13 bases between them. The CDR3 extends over 14 amino acids. The CDR3 region has the DNA TGTGCCAGCAGTGAAGCAGGGGGGAGTTGGGAGCAGTACTTC. It codes for CASSEAGGSWEQYF.

This chain connects TRBV6-5 to TRBJ2-1; 10 positions agree with TRBD2. Germline-derived CDR1 and CDR2 are MNHEY and SVGAGI. Trimming cost V 4 bases and J 7 bases; bases outside gene matches: 7. The CDR3 runs to 15 residues. As DNA, the CDR3 is TGTGCCAGCAGTTCACTAGCGGGAATTGGTAATGAGCAGTTCTTC. Translating it yields CASSSLAGIGNEQFF.